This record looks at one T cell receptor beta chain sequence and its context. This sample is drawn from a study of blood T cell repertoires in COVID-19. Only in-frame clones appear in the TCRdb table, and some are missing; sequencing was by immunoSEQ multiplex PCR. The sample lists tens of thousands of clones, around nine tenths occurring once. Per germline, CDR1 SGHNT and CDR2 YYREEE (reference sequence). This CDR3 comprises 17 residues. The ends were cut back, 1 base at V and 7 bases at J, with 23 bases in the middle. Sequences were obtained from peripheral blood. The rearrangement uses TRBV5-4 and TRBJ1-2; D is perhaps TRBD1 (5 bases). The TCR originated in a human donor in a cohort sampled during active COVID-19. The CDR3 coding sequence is TGTGCCAGCAGCTTGTGGGGGGTATGGGGGAAGATTGGTGGCTACACCTTC. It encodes CASSLWGVWGKIGGYTF.